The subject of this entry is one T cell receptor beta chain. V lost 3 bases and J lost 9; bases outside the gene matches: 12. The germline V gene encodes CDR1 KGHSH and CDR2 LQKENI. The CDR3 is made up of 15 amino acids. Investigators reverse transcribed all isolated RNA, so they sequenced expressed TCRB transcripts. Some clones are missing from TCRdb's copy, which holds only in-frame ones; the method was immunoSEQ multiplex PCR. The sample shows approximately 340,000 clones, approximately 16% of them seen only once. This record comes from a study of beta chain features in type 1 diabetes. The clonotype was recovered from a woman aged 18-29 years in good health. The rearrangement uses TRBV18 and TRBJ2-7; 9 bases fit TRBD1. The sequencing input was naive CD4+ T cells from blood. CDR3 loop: CASSPVPGQGTGQYF. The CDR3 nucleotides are TGTGCCAGCTCACCCGTCCCGGGACAGGGAACCGGGCAGTACTTC.